One and the same sample provided the 23 T cell receptor beta chains below, sequenced in a study of OX40 agonist ivuxolimab in advanced cancers. Here immunoSEQ multiplex PCR was the method, and the copy in TCRdb shows in-frame clones only, minus some. The data hold 75,000 to 100,000 clones, with about four fifths observed a single time. The sequencing used CD4+ or CD8+ T cells sorted from blood, collected in a trial of the OX40 agonist ivuxolimab. The receptors originated from an adult with an advanced solid tumor such as melanoma, head and neck, liver or kidney cancer.

J is TRBJ2-7 and V is TRBV6-6; D is uncertain. Deletions cut 1 base from V and 3 bases from J, with 13 bases between. CDR3 size: 15 residues. Germline V gene data show CDR1 as MNHNY and CDR2 as SVGAGI (reference sequence). This CDR3 reads CASSYLRVGDYEQYF. The CDR3 nucleotides are TGTGCCAGCAGTTACTTACGGGTAGGCGACTACGAGCAGTACTTC.

The J gene is TRBJ1-5, the V gene TRBV4-1; D is possibly TRBD1 (6 bases). Per the germline V gene, CDR1 is MGHRA and CDR2 is YSYEKL. The CDR3 consists of 16 residues. With 1 base removed from V and 5 bases from J, the gap between germline ends came to 15 bases. The CDR3: CASSQGFTGLHQPQHF. The DNA of the CDR3 is TGCGCCAGCAGCCAAGGCTTTACAGGGCTACATCAGCCCCAGCATTTT.

The V call is TRBV19, the J call TRBJ2-1, with D perhaps TRBD1 or TRBD2 (6 bases each). This CDR3 is 16 amino acids long. Germline V gene sequence: CDR1 LNHDA, CDR2 SQIVND (reference sequence). V lost 1 base, J lost 7 bases, and 17 bases lay in between. The DNA of the CDR3 is TGTGCCAGTAGTATAGCCAGAGGGGGGCGAGGTAATGAGCAGTTCTTC. Its translation: CASSIARGGRGNEQFF.

This chain's CDR3 is CASSSWPNTDTQYF. In DNA form, the CDR3 reads TGTGCCAGCAGCTCTTGGCCCAACACAGATACGCAGTATTTT. The chain has TRBV11-2 and TRBJ2-3; D gene ambiguous. Trimming left V 4 bases short and J 2 bases short, with 10 bases between. Per the germline V gene, CDR1 is SGHAT and CDR2 is FQNNGV. The CDR3 sequence is 14 residues long.

The V call is TRBV6-5, the J call TRBJ2-3, with D unresolved. The CDR3 runs to 12 residues. The germline gives CDR1 MNHEY, CDR2 SVGAGI. V lost 8 bases and J lost 1, with 7 bases in between. Here the CDR3 reads CASAGGTDTQYF. The CDR3, as DNA: TGTGCCAGCGCCGGTGGCACAGATACGCAGTATTTT.

CDR3 sequence reads: CSVTRDRGLWETQYF. CDR3 sequence (DNA): TGCAGCGTTACCCGGGACAGGGGGCTTTGGGAGACCCAGTACTTC. This chain connects TRBV29-1 to TRBJ2-5; 12 nucleotides agree with TRBD1. V gave up 5 bases and J gave up 5 bases; unmatched junction bases: 9. The CDR3 sequence is 15 residues long. Germline lookup yields CDR1 SQVTM and CDR2 ANQGSEA.

The sample holds a few counts of this clone. The chain links TRBV6-1 to TRBJ2-7; 8 bases align to TRBD1. Germline-derived CDR1 and CDR2 are MNHNS and SASEGT. V shed 3 bases, J shed 4 bases, and the junction held 2 bases outside the gene matches. The CDR3 runs 13 residues. The CDR3 spells CASSDGQGYEQYF. The CDR3 nucleotides are TGTGCCAGCAGTGATGGACAGGGATACGAGCAGTACTTC.

V usage is TRBV7-9 and J usage is TRBJ1-2, with a tentative D call TRBD1 (5 bases). The CDR3 loop spans 13 amino acids. CDR1 and CDR2 (germline): SEHNR, FQNEAQ (reference sequence). The germline V and J ends were trimmed by 3 bases and 2 bases, with 7 bases remaining between them. The CDR3 DNA reads TGTGCCAGCAGCTTGGCAGGGAACTATGGCTACACCTTC. It encodes CASSLAGNYGYTF.

The V gene is TRBV9, the J gene TRBJ2-2, with TRBD2 identical over 7 bases. The germline V gene encodes CDR1 SGDLS and CDR2 YYNGEE. The CDR3 spans 14 residues. The ends lost 0 bases at V and 7 bases at J; junction bases unmatched: 3. The chain's CDR3 is CASSVETGGGELFF. In DNA form, the CDR3 reads TGTGCCAGCAGCGTAGAGACGGGGGGCGGGGAGCTGTTTTTT.

V gene TRBV5-6 combines with J gene TRBJ1-3; no clear D. V shed 0 bases and J shed 3 bases, with 10 bases lying between them. The CDR3 is made up of 15 amino acids. Germline CDR1 and CDR2: SGHDT and YYEEEE. The CDR3 loop is CASSLEAGFGNTIYF. The CDR3 bases are TGTGCCAGCAGCTTGGAGGCAGGATTTGGAAACACCATATATTTT.

The chain is built from TRBV9 and TRBJ2-7; D uncertain. V was clipped by 0 bases and J by 2 bases, with 12 bases between them. Germline-derived CDR1 and CDR2 are SGDLS and YYNGEE. The CDR3 has 15 amino acids. CDR3 DNA: TGTGCCAGCAGCGTAGGTGTATGGAACCCCTACGAGCAGTACTTC. Translating it yields CASSVGVWNPYEQYF. Using reference TRBV9 and TRBJ2-7 for the parts outside the CDR3, the full variable domain is DSGVTQTPKHLITATGQRVTLRCSPRSGDLSVYWYQQSLDQGLQFLIQYYNGEERAKGNILERFSAQQFPDLHSELNLSSLELGDSALYFCASSVGVWNPYEQYFGPGTRLTVT.

This clone appeared once. The rearrangement joins TRBV5-1 to TRBJ1-6; TRBD1 matches at 9 bases. From germline, CDR1 is SGHRS and CDR2 YFSETQ. V lost 3 bases, J lost 10 bases, and 8 bases stayed unmatched. The CDR3 loop spans 15 amino acids. The CDR3 sequence is CASSSRQGVGSPLHF. The CDR3 DNA is TGCGCCAGCAGCTCTAGACAGGGGGTTGGGTCACCCCTCCACTTT.

The chain is built from TRBV7-2 and TRBJ2-5; 13 positions agree with TRBD2. Germline CDR1 SGHTA, CDR2 FQGNSA. V lost 5 bases, J lost 4 bases, and 7 bases stayed unmatched. CDR3 length equals 16 residues. The CDR3 nucleotides read TGTGCCAGCAGCCGGACTAGCGGGAGTCGACGAGAGACCCAGTACTTC. Encoded protein: CASSRTSGSRRETQYF.

This chain uses TRBV7-8 with TRBJ2-3, with 9 nucleotides matching TRBD2. Germline CDR1 SGHVS, CDR2 FQNEAQ. CDR3 length: 13 amino acids. Trimming removed 7 bases from V and 8 bases from J; junction bases left unmatched: 7. The CDR3 spells CASTREREATQYF. CDR3 bases: TGTGCCAGCACCCGGGAGCGGGAGGCTACGCAGTATTTT.

V usage is TRBV19 and J usage is TRBJ1-2, with D possibly matching TRBD1 (6 bases). This CDR3 comprises 14 residues. The V gene lost 9 bases and the J gene lost 5 bases, with 19 bases spanning the gap. Germline CDR1 is LNHDA and CDR2 is SQIVND (reference sequence). The CDR3 sequence: CASQPDRRGYGYTF. The CDR3 nucleotides read TGTGCCAGCCAACCGGACCGGAGGGGGTATGGCTACACCTTC.

The CDR3 nucleotides are TGCAGCGTTGAAGGGGGACACTTGGAGACCCAGTACTTC. This gives the protein CSVEGGHLETQYF. The V and J genes are TRBV29-1 and TRBJ2-5, with D possibly TRBD1 on 6 matching bases. The CDR3 spans 13 residues. From germline, CDR1 is SQVTM and CDR2 ANQGSEA. The V gene lost 1 base and the J gene lost 5 bases, with 11 bases spanning the gap. The full variable domain, completed using reference TRBV29-1 and TRBJ2-5, is SAVISQKPSRDICQRGTSLTIQCQVDSQVTMMFWYRQQPGQSLTLIATANQGSEATYESGFVIDKFPISRPNLTFSTLTVSNMSPEDSSIYLCSVEGGHLETQYFGPGTRLLVL.

V usage is TRBV5-8 and J usage is TRBJ1-2; no clear D. The CDR3 covers 13 residues. V shed 4 bases and J shed 4 bases, with 11 bases lying between them. Germline CDR1 SGHTS, CDR2 YDEGEE. In DNA, the CDR3 is TGTGCCAGCAGCCCAGGACCTGGCTATGGCTACACCTTC. This sequence encodes CASSPGPGYGYTF. Full variable domain (missing parts from reference TRBV5-8 and TRBJ1-2): EAGVTQSPTHLIKTRGQQATLRCSPISGHTSVYWYQQALGLGLQFLLWYDEGEERNRGNFPPRFSGRQFPNYSSELNVNALELEDSALYLCASSPGPGYGYTFGSGTRLTVV.

This chain uses TRBV29-1 with TRBJ2-1, with D possibly matching TRBD2 (6 bases). V lost 6 bases, J lost 3 bases, and 9 bases lay in between. The CDR3 loop spans 12 amino acids. Germline values: CDR1 SQVTM, CDR2 ANQGSEA. CDR3 DNA: TGCAGCGTAGGGGACTTCTACAATGAGCAGTTCTTC. It codes for CSVGDFYNEQFF.

V is TRBV19 and J is TRBJ1-3, with 9 bases aligning to TRBD1. After removal of 5 bases from V and 1 base from J, the junction contained 3 bases not matched to a gene. CDR1 is LNHDA and CDR2 is SQIVND in the germline V gene (reference sequence). This CDR3 region has 15 residues. CDR3 bases: TGTGCCAGTAGTCACAGGGGGCTGTCTGGAAACACCATATATTTT. Its protein product is CASSHRGLSGNTIYF.

The chain uses TRBV25-1 and TRBJ2-3; 10 bases agree with TRBD1. The V gene end was trimmed by 4 bases and the J gene end by 6 bases; junction bases not matched to a gene: 4. The CDR3 runs 14 residues. The germline V gene has CDR1 MGHDK and CDR2 SYGVNS. CDR3 amino acids: CASSAGTGADTQYF. CDR3 coding DNA: TGTGCCAGCAGTGCTGGGACAGGGGCCGATACGCAGTATTTT. The full variable domain, rest sourced from reference TRBV25-1 and TRBJ2-3, is EADIYQTPRYLVIGTGKKITLECSQTMGHDKMYWYQQDPGMELHLIHYSYGVNSTEKGDLSSESTVSRIRTEHFPLTLESARPSHTSQYLCASSAGTGADTQYFGPGTRLTVL.

This clone was counted once. The V gene is TRBV18, the J gene TRBJ1-1; 10 nucleotides align to TRBD1. CDR1 is KGHSH, CDR2 LQKENI, per germline. The CDR3 contains 14 residues. J lost 4 bases, V lost 5 bases, and 4 bases had no gene match. CDR3 amino acids: CASSADRGSTEAFF. Written as DNA, the CDR3 is TGTGCCAGCTCAGCGGACAGGGGGTCCACTGAAGCTTTCTTT.

This rearrangement joins TRBV28 to TRBJ2-1, with a tentative D call TRBD1 (7 bases). This CDR3 is 16 amino acids long. V dropped 7 bases and J dropped 1 base, with 17 bases sitting between them. The germline CDR1 and CDR2 sequences are MDHEN and SYDVKM. The CDR3 here is CASTETRGVSYNEQFF. In DNA, the CDR3 is TGTGCCAGCACCGAAACCAGGGGGGTGTCCTACAATGAGCAGTTCTTC.

A single count supports this clone. The chain recombines TRBV5-6 with TRBJ2-2; D remains unclear. V gave up 2 bases and J gave up 4 bases, with 6 bases separating them. Germline CDR1 and CDR2: SGHDT and YYEEEE. The CDR3 has 13 residues. CDR3 sequence: CASSLVVTGELFF. For the CDR3, the DNA is TGTGCCAGCAGCTTAGTGGTCACCGGGGAGCTGTTTTTT.